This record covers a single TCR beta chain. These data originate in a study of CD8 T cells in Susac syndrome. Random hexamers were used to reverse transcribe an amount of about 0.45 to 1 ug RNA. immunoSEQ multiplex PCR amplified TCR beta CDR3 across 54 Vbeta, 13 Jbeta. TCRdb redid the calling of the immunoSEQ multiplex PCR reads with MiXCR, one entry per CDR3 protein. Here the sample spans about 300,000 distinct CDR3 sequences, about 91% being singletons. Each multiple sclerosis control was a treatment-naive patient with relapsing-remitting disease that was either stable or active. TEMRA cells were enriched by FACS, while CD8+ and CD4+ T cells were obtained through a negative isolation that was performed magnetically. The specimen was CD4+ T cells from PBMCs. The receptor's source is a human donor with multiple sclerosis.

The CDR3 spells CASSLAPGYKQPQHF. The DNA for the CDR3 is TGCGCCAGCAGCTTGGCCCCAGGTTACAAGCAGCCCCAGCATTTT. This chain connects TRBV5-1 to TRBJ1-5; no reliable D call. The CDR3 sequence is 15 residues long. Trimming took 0 bases from V and 7 from J, leaving 14 bases between them. Germline CDR1 reads SGHRS; CDR2 reads YFSETQ.